This T cell receptor beta chain comes out of a study of blood T cell repertoires in COVID-19. Study at large: Researchers got acute and convalescent COVID-19 samples from the United States, Italy and Spain. T cells, B-cell-depleted T cells, or PBMCs provided the cDNA or gDNA that served as material.

Original data processing: Estimation of nucleated cell counts was performed using reference gene primer amplification. Sequenced by immunoSEQ multiplex PCR; TCRdb stores in-frame clones only, minus some. The V and J calls and the clone size are those of that table, but D and trimming were determined from the DNA. The sample holds some 210,000 clones; about 89% are singletons and the top ten take about 5%. The V gene's germline CDR1 is PRHDT and CDR2 FYEKMQ (reference sequence). Trimming cost V 2 bases and J 5 bases; bases outside gene matches: 11. The CDR3 contains 16 residues. Sequencing was done on a sample of peripheral blood. V usage is TRBV13 and J usage is TRBJ1-1, with TRBD1 identical over 7 bases. The receptor comes from a middle-aged woman with acute or convalescent COVID-19. As DNA, the CDR3 is TGTGCCAGCAGCTTAACCCCCCGACAGGGCCGGACTGAAGCTTTCTTT. This gives the protein CASSLTPRQGRTEAFF.